A single sample gave rise to the 10 T cell receptor beta chains below, sequenced in a study of CD4 T cells in relation to SARS-CoV-2 and coronaviruses. Produced via immunoSEQ multiplex PCR; TCRdb's table is partial and in-frame only. The sample includes 20,000 to 25,000 clones, 65% to 70% of them seen just once. For these TCRs, the target antigens are not known. Before the COVID-19 pandemic, during about 2010-2018, CD4+ T cells were taken from unexposed donors. Isolation of CD4+ T cells took place after approximately 10 days in culture. Source material: CD4+ T cells from PBMCs, cultured in vitro. Receptors originate from a human donor in good health.

The chain links TRBV6-5 to TRBJ1-2, with a weak D call TRBD1 (6 bases). The V and J ends lost 4 bases and 4 bases respectively, with 13 bases between them. CDR1 and CDR2 (germline): MNHEY, SVGAGI. The CDR3 is 14 amino acids. CDR3 DNA sequence: TGTGCCAGCAGTTCCTCCCAGGGGACCTATGGCTACACCTTC. Translation: CASSSSQGTYGYTF.

The rearrangement joins TRBV5-1 to TRBJ1-4; D ambiguous. V was shortened by 3 bases and J by 8 bases, with 14 bases between the two germline ends. Germline V gives CDR1 SGHRS, CDR2 YFSETQ. The CDR3 consists of 14 residues. This chain's CDR3 is CASSSDGLEEKLFF. The CDR3 DNA is TGCGCCAGCAGCTCCGACGGTTTGGAGGAAAAACTGTTTTTT.

V and J are TRBV24-1 and TRBJ1-1, with D perhaps matching TRBD1 (5 bases). V lost 9 bases, J lost 0 bases, and 19 bases lay in between. Germline assignment: CDR1 KGHDR and CDR2 SFDVKD. The CDR3 spans 16 residues. DNA of the CDR3: TGTGCCACCTCGTGGGGGGACGGAGGCATGAACACTGAAGCTTTCTTT. Translation gives CATSWGDGGMNTEAFF.

This clone was counted a few times. The chain is built from TRBV2 and TRBJ2-5; the D is unclear. This CDR3 region has 13 residues. V lost 4 bases to trimming and J lost 3 bases, with 9 bases between them. The V gene's germline CDR1 is SNHLY and CDR2 FYNNEI. CDR3 bases: TGTGCCAGCAGTGTAGAGACGGAAGAGACCCAGTACTTC. Translation gives CASSVETEETQYF.

The chain joins TRBV7-9 to TRBJ2-3; D is uncertain. Trimming took off 5 bases at V and 8 bases at J, with 17 bases between the two ends. Looked up from germline, CDR1 is SEHNR and CDR2 is FQNEAQ (reference sequence). The CDR3 length is 14 residues. The CDR3 loop is CASSPLLAPGTQYF. The CDR3, as DNA: TGTGCCAGCAGCCCCCTTCTGGCCCCCGGTACGCAGTATTTT.

The chain links TRBV11-2 to TRBJ1-1, with 7 bases that match TRBD1. This CDR3 has 14 residues. The V gene end was trimmed by 6 bases and the J gene end by 3 bases; junction bases not matched to a gene: 7. Germline V lookup: CDR1 SGHAT, CDR2 FQNNGV. The CDR3 loop is CASRKSGQDTEAFF. As DNA, the CDR3 is TGTGCCAGCAGAAAAAGCGGACAGGACACTGAAGCTTTCTTT.

V and J are TRBV25-1 and TRBJ2-2; D is unresolved. The CDR3 length is 13 residues. V was trimmed by 7 bases and J by 4 bases, leaving 10 bases between them. The germline V gene encodes CDR1 MGHDK and CDR2 SYGVNS. CDR3 sequence (DNA): TGTGCCAGCAACCCACCTGGCACCGGGGAGCTGTTTTTT. Protein sequence: CASNPPGTGELFF.

The chain combines TRBV7-8 with TRBJ2-5; D is perhaps TRBD2 (5 bases). CDR3 size: 12 residues. Germline assignment: CDR1 SGHVS and CDR2 FQNEAQ. V was cut by 5 bases and J by 5 bases, with 9 bases left in between. The CDR3 is CASSPKRETQYF. In DNA form, the CDR3 reads TGTGCCAGCAGCCCAAAGCGGGAGACCCAGTACTTC.

This chain connects TRBV3-1 (or the pseudogene TRBV3-2) to TRBJ1-1; no clear D gene. Germline V CDR1 and CDR2: LGHDT, YNNKEL (reference sequence). This CDR3 has 14 residues. Trimming left V 4 bases short and J 0 bases short, with 9 bases between. The CDR3 here is CASSPRHMNTEAFF. The CDR3, as DNA: TGTGCCAGCAGCCCTCGACACATGAACACTGAAGCTTTCTTT.

The gene calls are TRBV4-2 and TRBJ2-1; maybe TRBD1 (6 bases). The CDR3 sequence is 12 residues long. Germline values: CDR1 LGHNA, CDR2 YNFKEQ. V was trimmed by 1 base and J by 11 bases, leaving 9 bases between them. CDR3 nucleotide sequence: TGTGCCAGCAGCCAAGCAGGGGTCCAGCAGTTCTTC. It encodes CASSQAGVQQFF.